The 23 T cell receptor beta chains given below trace back to one sample, sequenced in a study of T cell repertoires in cytomegalovirus infection. Their antigens are not known. TCRdb processed the reads anew with MiXCR; each CDR3 protein has one entry. The sample comprises approximately 910,000 distinct CDR3 sequences, roughly 30% of which are singletons, and over 12% rests with the top ten. The sample consisted of cultured CD8+ T cells from PBMCs, taken from culture after CMV antigen stimulation. The source of these receptors is a human donor in good health (CMV status not recorded). Some clones in this sample may be carry-over from other donors' samples.

This clonotype was observed a few times. This chain connects TRBV27 to TRBJ2-1, with 10 positions matching TRBD1. The CDR3 spans 17 residues. V gave up 4 bases and J gave up 4 bases; unmatched junction bases: 10. CDR1 is MNHEY, CDR2 SMNVEV, per germline (reference sequence). The CDR3 reads CASSSPGQGYPYNEQFF. DNA of the CDR3: TGTGCCAGCAGTTCGCCGGGACAGGGGTATCCGTACAATGAGCAGTTCTTC.

A note on this clonotype: A read error is possible here, since a much larger clone lies one base away. The V and J genes are TRBV7-8 and TRBJ2-2; maybe TRBD1 (5 bases). This CDR3 has 16 residues. Deletions cut 3 bases from V and 6 bases from J, with 17 bases between. Germline lookup yields CDR1 SGHVS and CDR2 FQNEAQ. The DNA of the CDR3 is TGTGCCAGCAGCTTCCGTCAAGGGGTTGATGCCGGGGAGCTGTTTTTT. This sequence encodes CASSFRQGVDAGELFF.

This clonotype was found many times. The chain uses TRBV12-3 or TRBV12-4 and TRBJ2-7, with 8 bases fitting TRBD1. The J segment lost 2 bases and the V segment lost 5 bases, leaving 8 bases of the junction unmatched. The CDR3 has 15 residues. CDR3: CASSRTGQSPYEQYF. CDR3 in DNA: TGTGCCAGCAGTCGGACAGGGCAAAGTCCCTACGAGCAGTACTTC.

This chain links TRBV7-6 with TRBJ2-5, with 14 bases matching TRBD2. CDR1 is SGHVS and CDR2 is FNYEAQ in the germline V gene. With 3 bases clipped from V and 3 bases from J, the junction kept 6 bases outside the gene matches. The CDR3 spans 17 residues. CDR3 loop: CASSLGLAGAGKETQYF. CDR3 nucleotides: TGTGCCAGCAGCTTGGGACTAGCGGGGGCCGGAAAAGAGACCCAGTACTTC.

CDR3 DNA sequence: TGTGCCAGCAGGCGCGGTGGGGGGGGAGAAATCTATGGCTACACCTTC. This gives the protein CASRRGGGGEIYGYTF. The V call is TRBV27, the J call TRBJ1-2; D possibly corresponds to TRBD1 (5 bases). Germline lookup yields CDR1 MNHEY and CDR2 SMNVEV (reference sequence). The CDR3 consists of 16 residues. Deletions cut 6 bases from V and 4 bases from J, with 21 bases between.

The V gene is TRBV7-2, the J gene TRBJ1-3; D is uncertain. This CDR3 is 14 amino acids long. V was cut by 1 base and J by 1 base, with 5 bases left in between. Germline loops: CDR1 SGHTA, CDR2 FQGNSA. The CDR3, as DNA: TGTACCAGCAGCTTAGTTGGATCTGGAAACACCATATATTTT. Protein sequence: CTSSLVGSGNTIYF.

Only a few counts were recorded for this clonotype. CDR3 bases: TGTGCCTCCCACGGGGGGGAGTCAACTAATGAAAAACTGTTTTTT. Its protein product is CASHGGESTNEKLFF. This chain links TRBV10-3 with TRBJ1-4; tentatively, D is TRBD1 (5 bases). Germline assignment: CDR1 ENHRY and CDR2 SYGVKD. The CDR3 runs 15 residues. With 11 bases removed from V and 0 bases from J, the gap between germline ends came to 16 bases.

The chain links TRBV6-5 to TRBJ1-1; no firm D call. This CDR3 is built from 13 residues. The V gene's germline CDR1 is MNHEY and CDR2 SVGAGI. V was clipped by 10 bases and J by 6 bases, with 18 bases between them. The CDR3 is CATLGGQVAEAFF. CDR3 sequence (DNA): TGTGCCACTCTCGGCGGTCAGGTCGCTGAAGCTTTCTTT.

The CDR3 protein is CSAREVSGGSYGYTF. The CDR3, as DNA: TGCAGTGCTAGAGAAGTCAGCGGGGGTAGCTATGGCTACACCTTC. The chain links TRBV20-1 to TRBJ1-2; D perhaps matches TRBD1 (5 bases). The CDR3 has 15 residues. Looked up from germline, CDR1 is DFQATT and CDR2 is SNEGSKA (reference sequence). Trimming pared 0 bases from V and 4 bases from J, leaving 15 bases between.

The chain links TRBV6-5 to TRBJ2-7; TRBD1 agrees at 10 bases. Losses at the gene ends were 5 bases for V and 5 bases for J; bases not matched to a gene: 12. CDR3 length: 16 residues. Germline assignment: CDR1 MNHEY and CDR2 SVGAGI. The CDR3 bases are TGTGCCAGCAGTCCCTACTTGGCGACAGGGGGCGACGAGCAGTACTTC. Residues: CASSPYLATGGDEQYF.

This clonotype was seen a few times. This chain joins TRBV7-9 and TRBJ1-2, with 7 nucleotides matching TRBD1. J was trimmed by 11 bases and V by 5 bases; bases with no gene match: 11. Germline-derived CDR1 and CDR2 are SEHNR and FQNEAQ (reference sequence). The CDR3 loop spans 13 amino acids. Written as DNA, the CDR3 is TGTGCCAGCAGCCTCCCTGGGACAGAGGATTACACCTTC. As protein: CASSLPGTEDYTF.

There are a few counts of this clonotype. The rearrangement uses TRBV7-2 and TRBJ2-1; the D is unclear. Germline CDR1 is SGHTA and CDR2 is FQGNSA. The length of the CDR3 is 13 residues. V was shortened by 3 bases and J by 9 bases, with 12 bases between the two germline ends. The CDR3: CASSFHNPAEQFF. The CDR3 DNA reads as TGTGCCAGCAGCTTTCATAATCCTGCTGAGCAGTTCTTC.

The V and J genes are TRBV6-1 and TRBJ1-2, with D hard to call. Germline V gene sequence: CDR1 MNHNS, CDR2 SASEGT. CDR3 length: 13 amino acids. Trimming stripped 2 bases from V and 6 bases from J, with 10 bases between. The CDR3 sequence is CASSESSGDGYTF. The CDR3 DNA reads TGTGCCAGCAGTGAAAGTTCAGGAGATGGCTACACCTTC.

This clonotype was seen repeatedly, ten times or more. This chain joins TRBV12-3 or TRBV12-4 and TRBJ1-6; D remains unclear. The CDR3 is 19 residues long. Trimming shortened V by 3 bases and J by 0 bases, and 18 bases separated the two germline ends. CDR3 DNA: TGTGCCAGCAGTTTTCCCCGGGCACGGATGCCCTCCTATAATTCACCCCTCCACTTT. This sequence encodes CASSFPRARMPSYNSPLHF.

The V and J genes are TRBV6-5 and TRBJ2-2, with D perhaps matching TRBD1 or TRBD2 (5 bases each). V lost 1 base, J lost 3 bases, and 30 bases lay in between. CDR3 size: 22 residues. CDR1 is MNHEY, CDR2 SVGAGI, per germline. CDR3 bases: TGTGCCAGCAGTTACTTCGGAATGCCGAGGGCAGGGCGTTATGGGGACACCGGGGAGCTGTTTTTT. This encodes CASSYFGMPRAGRYGDTGELFF.

For this clonotype: Since a much larger clone is just one base distant, this may be a read error. CDR3 protein: CTTLSGMNTEAFF. The CDR3 nucleotides read TGTACTACTTTATCGGGGATGAACACTGAAGCTTTCTTT. The chain is built from TRBV7-6 and TRBJ1-1, with D unresolved. Germline V gene lookup returns CDR1 SGHVS and CDR2 FNYEAQ. CDR3 size: 13 residues.

The rearrangement uses TRBV20-1 and TRBJ2-2; tentatively, D is TRBD1 or TRBD2 (7 bases each). This CDR3 is built from 16 residues. CDR1 is DFQATT and CDR2 is SNEGSKA in the germline V gene (reference sequence). V shed 1 base and J shed 3 bases, with 15 bases lying between them. The CDR3 is CSARARGAGDTGELFF. The CDR3 nucleotides are TGCAGTGCTAGAGCCAGGGGGGCGGGAGACACCGGGGAGCTGTTTTTT.

The table lists this clonotype with many counts. This chain links TRBV7-8 with TRBJ1-6, with TRBD1 identical over 7 bases. Germline assignment: CDR1 SGHVS and CDR2 FQNEAQ. V was clipped by 0 bases and J by 7 bases; unmatched bases: 3. The CDR3 has 15 amino acids. The CDR3 DNA follows: TGTGCCAGCAGCTTAGCTCCAGGGGGAAATTCACCCCTCCACTTT. Translating gives CASSLAPGGNSPLHF.

This clonotype was counted at least ten times. The chain couples TRBV19 to TRBJ1-1; weak D call: TRBD1 (5 bases). V lost 3 bases, J lost 1 base, and 15 bases lay in between. Looked up from germline, CDR1 is LNHDA and CDR2 is SQIVND (reference sequence). The length of the CDR3 is 16 residues. This CDR3 is CASSMGLLLKNTEAFF. In nucleotides, the CDR3 is TGTGCCAGTAGTATGGGGCTTCTGCTAAAGAACACTGAAGCTTTCTTT.

This chain joins TRBV20-1 and TRBJ2-4, with D unresolved. Looked up from germline, CDR1 is DFQATT and CDR2 is SNEGSKA (reference sequence). The V and J ends lost 0 bases and 8 bases respectively, with 8 bases between them. The CDR3 totals 12 residues. CDR3 amino acids: CSARETLYIQYF. The DNA of the CDR3 is TGCAGTGCTAGAGAGACTTTGTACATTCAGTACTTC.

The V gene is TRBV14, the J gene TRBJ1-1; 9 nucleotides match TRBD1. This CDR3 is 15 amino acids long. The germline gives CDR1 SGHDN, CDR2 FVKESK. The J segment lost 3 bases and the V segment lost 3 bases, leaving 5 bases of the junction unmatched. CDR3 sequence (DNA): TGTGCCAGCAGCCAGCACAGGGGGCGCGACACTGAAGCTTTCTTT. Protein product: CASSQHRGRDTEAFF.

V and J are TRBV2 and TRBJ2-3, with D possibly being TRBD1 (6 bases). The CDR3 extends over 14 amino acids. The ends were cut back, 1 base at V and 4 bases at J, with 9 bases in the middle. Germline values: CDR1 SNHLY, CDR2 FYNNEI. The DNA of the CDR3 is TGTGCCAGCAGTGAAGGACAGGAGGCAGATACGCAGTATTTT. It specifies CASSEGQEADTQYF.

In its sample, this clonotype was seen a few times. The chain couples TRBV5-4 to TRBJ2-6; the D is unclear. Germline CDR1 is SGHNT and CDR2 is YYREEE (reference sequence). The V and J ends lost 9 bases and 0 bases respectively, with 7 bases between them. The CDR3 has 13 residues. The CDR3 nucleotides are TGTGCCACTCTCAGCTCTGGGGCCAACGTCCTGACTTTC. It yields the protein CATLSSGANVLTF.